The sequence of this T cell receptor (beta chain) was determined in a study of graft-versus-host responses after intestinal transplantation. CDR1 and CDR2 (germline): MGHDK, SYGVNS. With V trimmed by 8 bases and J by 0 bases, 12 bases remained unmatched. This CDR3 region has 18 residues. This clone is a singleton in its sample. Sequencing used immunoSEQ multiplex PCR; TCRdb keeps in-frame clones, though not all of them. The sample gives under 45,000 clones, approximately 93% of which show up once; about 3.6% is in the top ten. The source material was PBMCs, sampled 700 to 850 days after intestinal transplantation. J is TRBJ2-6 and V is TRBV25-1, with 8 positions matching TRBD1. The sequence derives from a human patient who received an intestinal transplant, so some T cells may come from the graft donor. The CDR3 DNA sequence: TGTGCCAGCGCCTCGTCGGGACAGGCCTTCTCTGGGGCCAACGTCCTGACTTTC. Its protein product is CASASSGQAFSGANVLTF.